The present entry profiles one T cell receptor beta chain with its context. The source of the sample is a study of cytomegalovirus exposure and HLA in healthy donors. Per the germline V gene, CDR1 is SNHLY and CDR2 is FYNNEI. The CDR3 contains 15 residues. V shed 6 bases, J shed 4 bases, and the junction held 10 bases outside the gene matches. Only in-frame clones appear in the TCRdb table, and some are missing; sequencing was by immunoSEQ multiplex PCR. Found here are 80,000 to 100,000 clones, about 90% of them singletons; the top ten hold around 6%. The chain combines TRBV2 with TRBJ1-2; the match to TRBD1 covers 8 bases. The receptor was isolated from a man aged 18-30 years in good health and CMV-seropositive. The source material was PBMCs. CDR3: CASRESGQDIYGYTF. The DNA for the CDR3 is TGTGCCAGCAGGGAGTCGGGACAGGACATCTATGGCTACACCTTC.